Listed below are T cell receptor beta chains from one sample, sequenced in a study of blood T cell repertoires in COVID-19. The assay was immunoSEQ multiplex PCR, and TCRdb's table has in-frame clones only and misses some. This table has around 150,000 clones, around 80% appearing once. The specimen sequenced was peripheral blood. These receptor sequences come from a woman aged 80 or over with acute or convalescent COVID-19. CDR3s include the opening cysteine and the closing phenylalanine or tryptophan. The D gene is left open where the match is weak. A row's size may be missing; if present it is once, few, many or a size class.

D gene: TRBD1
CDR3 length: 17
J gene: TRBJ2-5
clone size: once
V gene: TRBV5-1
CDR3 protein: CASSSTPGTGGQETQYF
CDR3 DNA: TGCGCCAGCAGCTCGACCCCCGGGACAGGGGGCCAAGAGACCCAGTACTTC

D gene: -
CDR3 length: 15
J gene: TRBJ2-7
clone size: -
V gene: TRBV4-1
CDR3 protein: CASSQEGDSGYEQYF
CDR3 DNA: TGCGCCAGCAGCCAAGAAGGTGATAGCGGATACGAGCAGTACTTC

D gene: TRBD1
CDR3 length: 17
J gene: TRBJ1-3
clone size: once
V gene: TRBV5-5
CDR3 protein: CASSFGTGGVIGNTIYF
CDR3 DNA: TGTGCCAGCAGCTTTGGCACAGGGGGTGTTATCGGAAACACCATATATTTT

D gene: TRBD2
CDR3 length: 17
J gene: TRBJ2-1
clone size: -
V gene: TRBV27
CDR3 protein: CASSLRWTSGRNNEQFF
CDR3 DNA: TGTGCCAGCAGTTTACGATGGACTAGCGGGAGGAACAATGAGCAGTTCTTC

D gene: TRBD2
CDR3 length: 16
J gene: TRBJ2-2
clone size: few
V gene: TRBV28
CDR3 protein: CASKESGRVRTGELFF
CDR3 DNA: TGTGCCAGCAAAGAAAGCGGGAGAGTCAGAACCGGGGAGCTGTTTTTT

D gene: -
CDR3 length: 15
J gene: TRBJ2-7
clone size: -
V gene: TRBV15
CDR3 protein: CATSRDLGSSYEQYF
CDR3 DNA: TGTGCCACCAGCAGAGATCTAGGGAGCTCCTACGAGCAGTACTTC

D gene: TRBD1
CDR3 length: 16
J gene: TRBJ2-7
clone size: once
V gene: TRBV7-9
CDR3 protein: CASSSQGQGRSYEQYF
CDR3 DNA: TGTGCCAGCAGCTCGCAAGGACAGGGTCGATCCTACGAGCAGTACTTC

D gene: TRBD1
CDR3 length: 14
J gene: TRBJ1-6
clone size: once
V gene: TRBV28
CDR3 protein: CASSLTGVWSPLHF
CDR3 DNA: TGTGCCAGCAGTCTGACAGGGGTATGGTCACCCCTCCACTTT

D gene: TRBD2
CDR3 length: 14
J gene: TRBJ2-1
clone size: -
V gene: TRBV28
CDR3 protein: CASSFGGSRNEQFF
CDR3 DNA: TGTGCCAGCAGTTTTGGCGGGAGTCGGAATGAGCAGTTCTTC

D gene: -
CDR3 length: 14
J gene: TRBJ1-2
clone size: -
V gene: TRBV6-5
CDR3 protein: CASSYSVETYGYTF
CDR3 DNA: TGTGCCAGCAGTTACTCCGTAGAAACCTATGGCTACACCTTC

D gene: TRBD2
CDR3 length: 15
J gene: TRBJ2-1
clone size: -
V gene: TRBV29-1
CDR3 protein: CSVQWVAGGTNEQFF
CDR3 DNA: TGCAGCGTCCAATGGGTAGCGGGAGGGACCAATGAGCAGTTCTTC

D gene: -
CDR3 length: 15
J gene: TRBJ1-2
clone size: -
V gene: TRBV30
CDR3 protein: CAWSLGARLNYGYTF
CDR3 DNA: TGTGCCTGGAGTTTGGGGGCTAGACTTAACTATGGCTACACCTTC

D gene: -
CDR3 length: 12
J gene: TRBJ1-6
clone size: -
V gene: TRBV15
CDR3 protein: CATSRDSTPLHF
CDR3 DNA: TGTGCCACCAGCAGAGATAGTACACCCCTCCACTTT

D gene: TRBD1
CDR3 length: 17
J gene: TRBJ1-4
clone size: -
V gene: TRBV28
CDR3 protein: CASSVYRGRPTNEKLFF
CDR3 DNA: TGTGCCAGCAGTGTGTACAGGGGGCGGCCAACTAATGAAAAACTGTTTTTT

D gene: -
CDR3 length: 13
J gene: TRBJ2-5
clone size: -
V gene: TRBV7-9
CDR3 protein: CASGRQYQETQYF
CDR3 DNA: TGTGCCAGCGGCCGACAGTACCAAGAGACCCAGTACTTC

D gene: -
CDR3 length: 13
J gene: TRBJ2-7
clone size: -
V gene: TRBV12-2
CDR3 protein: CASRSGLRYEQYF
CDR3 DNA: TGTGCAAGTCGCTCGGGACTCCGCTACGAGCAGTACTTC

D gene: -
CDR3 length: 11
J gene: TRBJ1-2
clone size: -
V gene: TRBV6-6
CDR3 protein: CASSYLNGYTF
CDR3 DNA: TGTGCCAGCAGTTACCTTAATGGCTACACCTTC

D gene: TRBD1
CDR3 length: 11
J gene: TRBJ1-2
clone size: -
V gene: TRBV28
CDR3 protein: CAIQGTYGYTF
CDR3 DNA: TGTGCCATACAGGGGACCTATGGCTACACCTTC

D gene: -
CDR3 length: 14
J gene: TRBJ1-2
clone size: -
V gene: TRBV5-1
CDR3 protein: CASSLPGNRYGYTF
CDR3 DNA: TGCGCCAGCAGCTTACCAGGGAACAGATATGGCTACACCTTC

D gene: TRBD1
CDR3 length: 16
J gene: TRBJ1-2
clone size: -
V gene: TRBV19
CDR3 protein: CASSSQRTGTTYGYTF
CDR3 DNA: TGTGCCAGTAGCAGTCAGCGGACAGGCACTACCTATGGCTACACCTTC

D gene: -
CDR3 length: 15
J gene: TRBJ1-2
clone size: -
V gene: TRBV28
CDR3 protein: CASSPSGTRSRGYTF
CDR3 DNA: TGTGCCAGCAGTCCTTCCGGGACACGATCTAGGGGCTACACCTTC

D gene: TRBD2
CDR3 length: 15
J gene: TRBJ2-1
clone size: once
V gene: TRBV5-1
CDR3 protein: CASSWPSGRVNEQFF
CDR3 DNA: TGCGCCAGCAGCTGGCCTAGCGGGAGGGTCAATGAGCAGTTCTTC

D gene: TRBD1
CDR3 length: 13
J gene: TRBJ2-3
clone size: -
V gene: TRBV19
CDR3 protein: CASGWTGKDTQYF
CDR3 DNA: TGTGCCAGCGGCTGGACAGGGAAGGATACGCAGTATTTT

D gene: TRBD1
CDR3 length: 17
J gene: TRBJ1-6
clone size: -
V gene: TRBV28
CDR3 protein: CASSLIKTGGINSPLHF
CDR3 DNA: TGTGCCAGCAGCCTGATAAAGACAGGGGGCATTAATTCACCCCTCCACTTT

D gene: TRBD2
CDR3 length: 15
J gene: TRBJ2-3
clone size: once
V gene: TRBV19
CDR3 protein: CASSKGLAATDTQYF
CDR3 DNA: TGTGCCAGTAGTAAGGGACTAGCGGCCACAGATACGCAGTATTTT

D gene: -
CDR3 length: 16
J gene: TRBJ2-2
clone size: -
V gene: TRBV2
CDR3 protein: CASRLGASSVTGELFF
CDR3 DNA: TGTGCCAGCCGCTTGGGGGCTAGTTCAGTCACCGGGGAGCTGTTTTTT

D gene: TRBD1
CDR3 length: 14
J gene: TRBJ2-7
clone size: -
V gene: TRBV11-2
CDR3 protein: CASSPRTGAYEQYF
CDR3 DNA: TGTGCCAGCAGCCCCCGGACAGGGGCCTACGAGCAGTACTTC

D gene: TRBD1
CDR3 length: 15
J gene: TRBJ2-4
clone size: -
V gene: TRBV14
CDR3 protein: CASSQGRGHKNIQYF
CDR3 DNA: TGTGCCAGCAGCCAAGGCAGGGGGCACAAAAACATTCAGTACTTC

D gene: -
CDR3 length: 14
J gene: TRBJ2-1
clone size: -
V gene: TRBV19
CDR3 protein: CASSSRTDYNEQFF
CDR3 DNA: TGTGCCAGTAGTAGTAGGACAGACTACAATGAGCAGTTCTTC

D gene: TRBD1
CDR3 length: 14
J gene: TRBJ1-2
clone size: few
V gene: TRBV19
CDR3 protein: CASSMATGDYGYTF
CDR3 DNA: TGTGCCAGTAGTATGGCGACAGGGGATTATGGCTACACCTTC

D gene: TRBD2
CDR3 length: 16
J gene: TRBJ2-2
clone size: once
V gene: TRBV11-2
CDR3 protein: CASSSGTSGRTGELFF
CDR3 DNA: TGTGCCAGCAGCTCCGGGACTAGCGGGAGGACCGGGGAGCTGTTTTTT

D gene: -
CDR3 length: 14
J gene: TRBJ1-4
clone size: -
V gene: TRBV7-8
CDR3 protein: CASSSGLPGEKLFF
CDR3 DNA: TGTGCCAGCAGCTCGGGACTCCCCGGGGAAAAACTGTTTTTT

D gene: -
CDR3 length: 16
J gene: TRBJ2-3
clone size: -
V gene: TRBV28
CDR3 protein: CASSPGGPARGDTQYF
CDR3 DNA: TGTGCCAGCAGCCCCGGCGGTCCAGCGAGAGGGGATACGCAGTATTTT

D gene: TRBD1
CDR3 length: 17
J gene: TRBJ1-6
clone size: -
V gene: TRBV25-1
CDR3 protein: CASTGGGRMSYNSPLHF
CDR3 DNA: TGTGCCAGCACGGGAGGGGGCAGGATGTCCTATAATTCACCCCTCCACTTT

D gene: -
CDR3 length: 14
J gene: TRBJ2-7
clone size: -
V gene: TRBV6-2/TRBV6-3
CDR3 protein: CASSYSDNSYEQYF
CDR3 DNA: TGTGCCAGCAGTTACTCGGACAACTCCTACGAGCAGTACTTC

D gene: -
CDR3 length: 13
J gene: TRBJ2-5
clone size: -
V gene: TRBV3-1/TRBV3-2
CDR3 protein: CASRADSQETQYF
CDR3 DNA: TGTGCCAGCAGGGCGGACAGCCAAGAGACCCAGTACTTC

D gene: -
CDR3 length: 15
J gene: TRBJ2-2
clone size: -
V gene: TRBV5-1
CDR3 protein: CASSFSSVEVGELFF
CDR3 DNA: TGCGCCAGCAGCTTTTCCAGTGTAGAGGTCGGGGAGCTGTTTTTT

D gene: -
CDR3 length: 14
J gene: TRBJ2-1
clone size: once
V gene: TRBV5-1
CDR3 protein: CASSQDPGYDEQFF
CDR3 DNA: TGCGCCAGCAGCCAAGACCCAGGGTACGATGAGCAGTTCTTC

D gene: -
CDR3 length: 12
J gene: TRBJ2-3
clone size: -
V gene: TRBV2
CDR3 protein: CASGRELDTQYF
CDR3 DNA: TGTGCCAGCGGGCGGGAACTAGATACGCAGTATTTT

D gene: -
CDR3 length: 15
J gene: TRBJ1-2
clone size: -
V gene: TRBV11-2
CDR3 protein: CASSFGRGLGYGYTF
CDR3 DNA: TGTGCCAGCAGCTTCGGACGGGGTTTGGGCTATGGCTACACCTTC

D gene: TRBD2
CDR3 length: 14
J gene: TRBJ2-1
clone size: -
V gene: TRBV6-6
CDR3 protein: CASTLAGVRHEQFF
CDR3 DNA: TGTGCCAGCACCCTAGCGGGAGTTAGGCATGAGCAGTTCTTC

D gene: TRBD1
CDR3 length: 17
J gene: TRBJ1-5
clone size: -
V gene: TRBV6-2/TRBV6-3
CDR3 protein: CASSSFGQGRSNQPQHF
CDR3 DNA: TGTGCCAGCAGCAGCTTTGGACAGGGGAGGAGCAATCAGCCCCAGCATTTT

D gene: -
CDR3 length: 14
J gene: TRBJ2-7
clone size: -
V gene: TRBV7-2
CDR3 protein: CASSFEQGPYEQYF
CDR3 DNA: TGTGCCAGCAGCTTCGAGCAGGGGCCTTACGAGCAGTACTTC

D gene: -
CDR3 length: 16
J gene: TRBJ2-1
clone size: -
V gene: TRBV7-9
CDR3 protein: CASSYDRGGGYNEQFF
CDR3 DNA: TGTGCCAGCAGCTACGACAGGGGAGGGGGCTACAATGAGCAGTTCTTC

D gene: -
CDR3 length: 13
J gene: TRBJ1-2
clone size: -
V gene: TRBV5-4
CDR3 protein: CASSFRGAGGYTF
CDR3 DNA: TGTGCCAGCAGCTTCCGAGGGGCGGGGGGCTACACCTTC

D gene: -
CDR3 length: 12
J gene: TRBJ2-5
clone size: -
V gene: TRBV29-1
CDR3 protein: CSVRQSAETQYF
CDR3 DNA: TGCAGCGTCCGACAGAGTGCTGAGACCCAGTACTTC

D gene: -
CDR3 length: 13
J gene: TRBJ2-1
clone size: -
V gene: TRBV14
CDR3 protein: CASSQVRGAEQFF
CDR3 DNA: TGTGCCAGCAGCCAAGTCAGGGGGGCTGAGCAGTTCTTC

D gene: -
CDR3 length: 12
J gene: TRBJ1-3
clone size: -
V gene: TRBV7-9
CDR3 protein: CASRANGNTIYF
CDR3 DNA: TGTGCCAGCAGGGCCAATGGAAACACCATATATTTT

D gene: TRBD1
CDR3 length: 15
J gene: TRBJ1-1
clone size: -
V gene: TRBV15
CDR3 protein: CATSRTRDRNTEAFF
CDR3 DNA: TGTGCCACCAGCAGAACCCGGGACAGGAACACTGAAGCTTTCTTT

D gene: -
CDR3 length: 14
J gene: TRBJ1-5
clone size: -
V gene: TRBV6-4
CDR3 protein: CASSALLGGQPQHF
CDR3 DNA: TGTGCCAGCAGTGCCCTTTTGGGAGGACAGCCCCAGCATTTT

D gene: TRBD1
CDR3 length: 15
J gene: TRBJ2-7
clone size: few
V gene: TRBV11-2
CDR3 protein: CASKGTGLLSYEQYF
CDR3 DNA: TGTGCCAGTAAAGGGACAGGCCTCCTCTCCTACGAGCAGTACTTC

D gene: -
CDR3 length: 14
J gene: TRBJ2-5
clone size: -
V gene: TRBV10-3
CDR3 protein: CAISVGGAQETQYF
CDR3 DNA: TGTGCCATCAGTGTGGGCGGGGCCCAAGAGACCCAGTACTTC

D gene: TRBD1
CDR3 length: 14
J gene: TRBJ1-6
clone size: -
V gene: TRBV19
CDR3 protein: CASSEQGGSSPLHF
CDR3 DNA: TGTGCCAGTAGTGAACAGGGGGGAAGTTCACCCCTCCACTTT

D gene: TRBD1
CDR3 length: 14
J gene: TRBJ1-3
clone size: -
V gene: TRBV7-2
CDR3 protein: CASSLTGAGNTIYF
CDR3 DNA: TGTGCCAGCAGCTTGACAGGGGCTGGAAACACCATATATTTT

D gene: -
CDR3 length: 15
J gene: TRBJ1-3
clone size: -
V gene: TRBV5-1
CDR3 protein: CASSQMADSGNTIYF
CDR3 DNA: TGCGCCAGCAGCCAAATGGCCGACTCTGGAAACACCATATATTTT

D gene: -
CDR3 length: 14
J gene: TRBJ2-4
clone size: -
V gene: TRBV5-1
CDR3 protein: CASSERARGNIQYF
CDR3 DNA: TGCGCCAGCAGCGAACGAGCTAGAGGCAACATTCAGTACTTC

D gene: TRBD1
CDR3 length: 17
J gene: TRBJ2-2
clone size: -
V gene: TRBV27
CDR3 protein: CASSTPGQTSNRGELFF
CDR3 DNA: TGTGCCAGCAGTACGCCGGGACAGACTTCGAACAGGGGGGAGCTGTTTTTT

D gene: -
CDR3 length: 13
J gene: TRBJ2-3
clone size: -
V gene: TRBV6-6
CDR3 protein: CASSYLATDTQYF
CDR3 DNA: TGTGCCAGCAGTTACCTTGCGACAGATACGCAGTATTTT

D gene: -
CDR3 length: 11
J gene: TRBJ1-2
clone size: once
V gene: TRBV7-2
CDR3 protein: CAIGGGYGYTF
CDR3 DNA: TGTGCCATCGGGGGGGGCTATGGCTACACCTTC